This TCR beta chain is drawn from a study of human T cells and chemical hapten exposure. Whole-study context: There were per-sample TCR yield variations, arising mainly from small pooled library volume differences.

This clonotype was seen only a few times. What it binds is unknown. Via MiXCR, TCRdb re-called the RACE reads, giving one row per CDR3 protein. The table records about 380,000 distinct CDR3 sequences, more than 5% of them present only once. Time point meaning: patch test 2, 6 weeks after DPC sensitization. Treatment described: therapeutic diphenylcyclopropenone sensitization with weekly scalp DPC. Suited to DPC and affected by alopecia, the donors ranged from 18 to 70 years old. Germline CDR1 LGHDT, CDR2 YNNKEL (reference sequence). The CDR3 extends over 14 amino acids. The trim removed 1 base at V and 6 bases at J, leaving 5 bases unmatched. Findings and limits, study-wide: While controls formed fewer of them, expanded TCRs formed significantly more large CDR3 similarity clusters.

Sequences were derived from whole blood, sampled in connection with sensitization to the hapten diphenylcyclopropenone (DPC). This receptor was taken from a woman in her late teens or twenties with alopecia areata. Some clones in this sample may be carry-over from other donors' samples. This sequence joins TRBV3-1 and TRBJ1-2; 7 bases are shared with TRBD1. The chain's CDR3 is CASSQARGKNGYTF. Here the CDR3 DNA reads TGTGCCAGCAGCCAAGCCAGGGGGAAGAATGGCTACACCTTC.